Listed here is a single T cell receptor beta chain. Its antigen remains undetermined. No qualities accompany the bases; no much larger clone lies one base away. The run used an Illumina NovaSeq 6000. cDNA libraries for TCRalpha and TCRbeta were prepared by 5'RACE using constant-segment primers, with sample barcodes and unique molecular identifiers added. RNA was extracted from every sample with Trizol reagent. The libraries were amplified in two PCR steps, and the second step added a second sample barcode and Illumina TruSeq adapters. Libraries were sequenced on an Illumina NovaSeq with 2 x 150 bp paired-end reads. On the authors' methods: Reads were demultiplexed and collapsed into UMI-guided consensus sequences with migec v1.2.7. Using mixcr v2.1.11, UMI consensuses were aligned to TRA and TRB V and J templates and then assembled into clonotypes. A clonotype was counted as expanded or contracted only if both edgeR and NoisET called the change significant, with noise models trained on biological replicates. For edgeR calls, the cutoffs were a false discovery rate-adjusted p below 0.01 and a log2 fold-change threshold of 1. As an exploratory analysis of dynamics, max-normalized trajectories of the 1000 most abundant clonotypes were examined with PCA combined with hierarchical clustering. Separately sequenced CD4+ and CD8+ repertoires were used to assign the CD4 or CD8 phenotype of responding clones. TCRdb passed the public sequencing reads through fastp at Q25 and MiXCR, retaining productive beta sequences. Rows with one shared CDR3 protein collapse into an entry with the most common genes and DNA. Clone size and V and J calls follow TCRdb, not the original study. The sample table contains approximately 100,000 distinct CDR3 sequences; only one count was recorded for approximately 23% of them. The ten largest clones capture under 50% of the sample.

Ficoll-Paque density gradient centrifugation was used to isolate PBMCs. These data belong to a study of T-cell memory formation after mild COVID-19 (dated by TCRdb to the early 2020s). Regarding the study in general: Most TCR sequence clusters were specific to one of the two donors. T-cell clones expanding and contracting after mild COVID-19 in a couple of donors were tracked by longitudinal TCRalpha and TCRbeta repertoire sequencing. Two young, previously healthy adult volunteers made up the cohort, one male and one female. Study-wide conclusions, independent of this receptor: Contracting CD4+ clones were located mainly in the CM and EM memory subsets, whereas CD8+ clones were found to be enriched in EMRA. Only a couple of mild cases were covered by the study, and larger cohorts that include severe cases with pre-infection samples were considered necessary. Balanced CD4/CD8 phenotypes were observed for clones contracting from day 15 to 85, whereas a bias towards CD4+ was observed for a second wave of clones expanding from day 15 to 37. Some responding clones were detected in pre-infection memory, suggesting pre-existing cross-reactive memory T cells joined the SARS-CoV-2 response. SARS-CoV-2 specificity of the second-wave clones peaking on day 37 was not confirmed.

Sequencing was done on a sample of PBMCs or a T cell subset sorted from them (not recorded which). This receptor was obtained from a man younger than 30 who had mild COVID-19 (a few samples of this study predate the infection). The sample titles of this study are shuffled in the database, so cell type and time point are left out; the donor was told from shared clones.

The bases are TGCAGCGTGGACAGGGAAGGAGAGACCCAGTACTTC. Its protein product is CSVDREGETQYF. The chain uses TRBV29-1 and TRBJ2-5, and 8 bases in between align with TRBD1. V lost 6 bases and J lost 4 bases, and the count of bases not matched to a germline gene is 4. The CDR3 covers 12 residues, taking in both the cysteine and the phenylalanine. CDR3 DNA is the only sequence kept; it has 36 bases, read in frame from the first base. Sequences SQVTM (CDR1) and ANQGSEA (CDR2) are obtained from the germline V gene. Outside the CDR3, residues come from the reference TRBV29-1 and TRBJ2-5 proteins, so the full variable domain is: SAVISQKPSRDICQRGTSLTIQCQVDSQVTMMFWYRQQPGQSLTLIATANQGSEATYESGFVIDKFPISRPNLTFSTLTVSNMSPEDSSIYLCSVDREGETQYFGPGTRLLVL.